A single sample gave rise to the 32 T cell receptor beta chains below, sequenced in a study of blood T cell repertoires in COVID-19. The method was immunoSEQ multiplex PCR; TCRdb's version includes in-frame clones alone and lacks a portion of them. The table has some 77,000 clones, about four fifths seen once. Sample: peripheral blood. Receptors were obtained from an older woman with acute or convalescent COVID-19.

V usage is TRBV4-1 and J usage is TRBJ1-3; D not resolved. With 2 bases removed from V and 4 bases from J, the gap between germline ends came to 12 bases. Germline V gene sequence: CDR1 MGHRA, CDR2 YSYEKL. The CDR3 is 15 amino acids. The chain's CDR3 is CASSQTGNGGNTIYF. DNA for the CDR3: TGCGCCAGCAGCCAAACGGGAAATGGGGGAAACACCATATATTTT.

This clone was detected once. The rearrangement uses TRBV28 and TRBJ1-1, with D unclear. V lost 2 bases to trimming and J lost 3 bases, with 4 bases between them. CDR1 MDHEN and CDR2 SYDVKM come from the germline V gene. This CDR3 is 12 amino acids long. Here the CDR3 reads CASSLTYTEAFF. DNA for the CDR3: TGTGCCAGCAGTTTAACATACACTGAAGCTTTCTTT.

The gene calls are TRBV7-8 and TRBJ1-2; D gene ambiguous. V dropped 5 bases and J dropped 8 bases, with 12 bases sitting between them. Looked up from germline, CDR1 is SGHVS and CDR2 is FQNEAQ. This CDR3 is 12 amino acids long. CDR3 protein: CASSPSLWGYTF. In nucleotides, the CDR3 is TGTGCCAGCAGCCCCTCCCTATGGGGCTACACCTTC.

The CDR3 region is CASSSGAYSYEQYF. CDR3 DNA sequence: TGCGCCAGCAGCTCAGGCGCTTACTCCTACGAGCAGTACTTC. The V gene is TRBV5-1, the J gene TRBJ2-7; D not certain. Germline V lookup: CDR1 SGHRS, CDR2 YFSETQ. With 3 bases removed from V and 0 bases from J, the gap between germline ends came to 10 bases. CDR3 length: 14 residues.

This clone was seen more than once but under ten times. The J gene is TRBJ2-5, the V gene TRBV28, with D uncertain. Germline V gene lookup returns CDR1 MDHEN and CDR2 SYDVKM. Trimming pared 3 bases from V and 0 bases from J, leaving 5 bases between. CDR3 length: 13 amino acids. The CDR3 DNA reads TGTGCCAGCAGTTTCAGGTACCAAGAGACCCAGTACTTC. This gives the protein CASSFRYQETQYF.

This chain uses TRBV3-1 (or the pseudogene TRBV3-2) with TRBJ2-1, with TRBD1 matching over 9 bases. J was trimmed by 2 bases and V by 3 bases; bases with no gene match: 8. The CDR3 runs to 17 residues. Germline V gene data show CDR1 as LGHDT and CDR2 as YNNKEL (reference sequence). CDR3 DNA sequence: TGTGCCAGCAGCCACGCCCGGGACAGGGCCCCCTACAATGAGCAGTTCTTC. It is translated as CASSHARDRAPYNEQFF.

The rearrangement links TRBV3-1 (or the pseudogene TRBV3-2) to TRBJ2-2; 11 bases fit TRBD1. V was clipped by 2 bases and J by 8 bases; unmatched bases: 7. Germline assignment: CDR1 LGHDT and CDR2 YNNKEL (reference sequence). The length of the CDR3 is 16 residues. The CDR3 loop reads CASSQIGTGGHGELFF. CDR3 coding DNA: TGTGCCAGCAGCCAAATTGGGACAGGGGGGCATGGGGAGCTGTTTTTT.

The genes are TRBV9 and TRBJ1-4; D unresolved. The CDR3 loop spans 18 amino acids. The V end lost 2 bases, the J end lost 0 bases, and 17 bases lay between the germline ends. Per the germline V gene, CDR1 is SGDLS and CDR2 is YYNGEE. As DNA, the CDR3 is TGTGCCAGCAGCGTCGGACTCCTATCACGGCCAACTAATGAAAAACTGTTTTTT. This codes for CASSVGLLSRPTNEKLFF.

The chain employs TRBV27 and TRBJ2-5, with 11 bases fitting TRBD2. Germline V CDR1 and CDR2: MNHEY, SMNVEV (reference sequence). V lost 5 bases, J lost 2 bases, and 10 bases stayed unmatched. The CDR3 runs 17 residues. DNA for the CDR3: TGTGCCAGCAGTCGAATTGGGACTAGCGGATGGCAAGAGACCCAGTACTTC. Translation: CASSRIGTSGWQETQYF.

This clone is a singleton in its sample. V and J are TRBV3-1 (or the pseudogene TRBV3-2) and TRBJ2-7; D is perhaps TRBD2 (6 bases). Germline V gene data show CDR1 as LGHDT and CDR2 as YNNKEL (reference sequence). The length of the CDR3 is 14 residues. Trimming shortened V by 1 base and J by 4 bases, and 11 bases separated the two germline ends. CDR3 in amino acids: CASSQVAAKYEQYF. The CDR3 DNA follows: TGTGCCAGCAGCCAAGTAGCGGCTAAATACGAGCAGTACTTC.

This chain connects TRBV19 to TRBJ2-5, with TRBD2 identical over 10 bases. CDR3 length: 17 amino acids. After removal of 4 bases from V and 0 bases from J, the junction contained 8 bases not matched to a gene. CDR1 and CDR2 from the germline V gene are LNHDA and SQIVND (reference sequence). The CDR3 loop is CASSRRAGGPYQETQYF. As DNA, the CDR3 is TGTGCCAGTAGTAGGAGAGCGGGAGGGCCGTACCAAGAGACCCAGTACTTC.

The chain uses TRBV5-6 and TRBJ2-1; D is unresolved. This CDR3 spans 15 amino acids. In germline, CDR1 is SGHDT, CDR2 YYEEEE. The V end lost 6 bases, the J end lost 2 bases, and 15 bases lay between the germline ends. CDR3 sequence: CASTLRLATYNEQFF. Written as DNA, the CDR3 is TGTGCCAGCACCTTAAGACTGGCCACCTACAATGAGCAGTTCTTC.

The chain is built from TRBV25-1 and TRBJ2-5; D is possibly TRBD1 (5 bases). The length of the CDR3 is 16 residues. Germline CDR1 and CDR2: MGHDK and SYGVNS. The ends were cut back, 4 bases at V and 0 bases at J, with 15 bases in the middle. The CDR3 coding sequence is TGTGCCAGCAGTGCCCAATTAGGGGCAGACCAAGAGACCCAGTACTTC. Translation gives CASSAQLGADQETQYF.

This clone has just one count. The chain is built from TRBV11-2 and TRBJ2-7; TRBD2 is a possible D gene (5 bases). Looked up from germline, CDR1 is SGHAT and CDR2 is FQNNGV. The CDR3 has 14 amino acids. With 5 bases removed from V and 9 bases from J, the gap between germline ends came to 20 bases. The CDR3 sequence: CASSKASLASAQYF. CDR3 DNA: TGTGCCAGCAGCAAGGCCTCTCTAGCTTCGGCGCAGTACTTC. Supplemented by reference TRBV11-2 and TRBJ2-7, the full variable domain reads EAGVAQSPRYKIIEKRQSVAFWCNPISGHATLYWYQQILGQGPKLLIQFQNNGVVDDSQLPKDRFSAERLKGVDSTLKIQPAKLEDSAVYLCASSKASLASAQYFGPGTRLTVT.

This clone was detected only a few times. The chain is built from TRBV25-1 and TRBJ2-5; no definite D call. Germline V CDR1 and CDR2: MGHDK, SYGVNS. Trimming took 4 bases from V and 1 from J, leaving 4 bases between them. The CDR3 is 12 residues long. CDR3 in amino acids: CASSAGQETQYF. The CDR3 coding sequence is TGTGCCAGCAGTGCGGGCCAAGAGACCCAGTACTTC.

This clone was picked up one time. The chain combines TRBV7-8 with TRBJ2-7; 7 bases align to TRBD1. This CDR3 has 13 amino acids. The V segment lost 4 bases and the J segment 1 base; nucleotides outside the gene matches: 1. Germline loops: CDR1 SGHVS, CDR2 FQNEAQ. The CDR3 nucleotides read TGTGCCAGCAGCTCGGGACAGTCCTACGAGCAGTACTTC. Encoded protein: CASSSGQSYEQYF.

This clone turned up a few times. This chain joins TRBV28 and TRBJ1-1, with 8 positions matching TRBD1. J gave up 5 bases and V 8 bases, and 10 bases lay outside the gene matches. CDR1 and CDR2 from the germline V gene are MDHEN and SYDVKM. The CDR3 contains 14 residues. The CDR3 DNA sequence: TGTGCCAGCTACCTCCGGACAGGGACGACTGAAGCTTTCTTT. Protein: CASYLRTGTTEAFF.

This chain joins TRBV5-1 and TRBJ2-5, with D unresolved. Germline loops: CDR1 SGHRS, CDR2 YFSETQ. The V end lost 0 bases, the J end lost 2 bases, and 8 bases lay between the germline ends. This CDR3 is built from 14 residues. The CDR3, as DNA: TGCGCCAGCAGCTTGGAGCCGTCTCAAGAGACCCAGTACTTC. Its protein product is CASSLEPSQETQYF.

The CDR3 DNA is TGTGCCAGCAGCTTAGTGGGCAGGGACTATGGCTACACCTTC. Encoded protein: CASSLVGRDYGYTF. This chain links TRBV7-8 with TRBJ1-2; possible D gene TRBD1, 5 bases. Trimming took 1 base from V and 3 from J, leaving 9 bases between them. The germline V gene encodes CDR1 SGHVS and CDR2 FQNEAQ. This CDR3 has 14 amino acids.

The chain is built from TRBV6-6 and TRBJ1-2; D possibly corresponds to TRBD1 (5 bases). Germline CDR1 and CDR2: MNHNY and SVGAGI (reference sequence). Trimming shortened V by 5 bases and J by 2 bases, and 18 bases separated the two germline ends. CDR3 size: 16 residues. The CDR3 coding sequence is TGTGCCAGCAGTGCGAATGGGCTCGGGGGAAACTATGGCTACACCTTC. This encodes CASSANGLGGNYGYTF.

This chain joins TRBV3-1 (or the pseudogene TRBV3-2) and TRBJ2-4, with D uncertain. The V and J ends lost 1 base and 2 bases respectively, with 6 bases between them. CDR1 is LGHDT and CDR2 is YNNKEL in the germline V gene (reference sequence). CDR3 length: 14 amino acids. The CDR3 bases are TGTGCCAGCAGCCAAGCGGTTACCAAAAACATTCAGTACTTC. It translates to CASSQAVTKNIQYF.

V usage is TRBV5-1 and J usage is TRBJ1-3; no definite D call. Trimming shortened V by 2 bases and J by 0 bases, and 6 bases separated the two germline ends. The CDR3 is made up of 14 amino acids. Germline loops: CDR1 SGHRS, CDR2 YFSETQ. This CDR3 is CASSFGDSGNTIYF. DNA of the CDR3: TGCGCCAGCAGCTTCGGGGACTCTGGAAACACCATATATTTT.

The genes are TRBV7-2 and TRBJ2-1; TRBD2 agrees at 12 bases. The CDR3 has 16 residues. V lost 1 base and J lost 6; bases outside the gene matches: 4. CDR1 and CDR2 from the germline V gene are SGHTA and FQGNSA. The CDR3 loop reads CASSLVGTSGPNEQFF. DNA for the CDR3: TGTGCCAGCAGCTTAGTAGGGACTAGCGGGCCCAATGAGCAGTTCTTC.

The chain carries TRBV3-1 (or the pseudogene TRBV3-2) and TRBJ1-2, with D perhaps TRBD1 (5 bases). The germline CDR1 and CDR2 sequences are LGHDT and YNNKEL (reference sequence). V was trimmed by 1 base and J by 4 bases, leaving 13 bases between them. The CDR3 extends over 15 amino acids. The CDR3 nucleotides are TGTGCCAGCAGCCAAGGAGGACCCGGGGGCTATGGCTACACCTTC. Translated, it gives CASSQGGPGGYGYTF.

V usage is TRBV18 and J usage is TRBJ2-7; 8 nucleotides align to TRBD1. The germline gives CDR1 KGHSH, CDR2 LQKENI. Trimming took 0 bases from V and 4 from J; bases not matched to a gene: 2. The CDR3 consists of 14 residues. CDR3 loop: CASSPPQGAYEQYF. The DNA for the CDR3 is TGTGCCAGCTCACCACCGCAGGGGGCGTACGAGCAGTACTTC.

This rearrangement joins TRBV21-1 to TRBJ2-7; the DNA was not compared with TRBD2, the D call given in the table. TRBV21-1 is recorded as a pseudogene. The CDR3 length is 12 residues. This CDR3 is CASSKVGSGGYF. The CDR3 coding sequence is TGTGCCAGCAGCAAAGTCGGCAGCGGAGGGTACTTC.

CDR3 residues: CASGLEVTGDLHNEQFF. As DNA, the CDR3 is TGTGCTAGTGGTTTGGAAGTAACAGGGGACTTACACAATGAGCAGTTCTTC. The chain has TRBV12-5 and TRBJ2-1, with D possibly being TRBD1 (7 bases). Per the germline V gene, CDR1 is LGHNT and CDR2 is FRNRAP. V was trimmed by 1 base and J by 5 bases, leaving 18 bases between them. CDR3 length: 17 amino acids.

The chain employs TRBV3-1 (or the pseudogene TRBV3-2) and TRBJ1-5; perhaps TRBD1 as D (5 bases). This CDR3 contains 13 residues. Looked up from germline, CDR1 is LGHDT and CDR2 is YNNKEL (reference sequence). V was clipped by 3 bases and J by 4 bases, with 7 bases between them. CDR3 sequence (DNA): TGTGCCAGCAGCCACGGGGGGAATCAGCCCCAGCATTTT. Translation: CASSHGGNQPQHF.

The V gene is TRBV27, the J gene TRBJ1-5; TRBD1 might be the D (6 bases). CDR1 is MNHEY, CDR2 SMNVEV, per germline (reference sequence). The CDR3 loop spans 17 amino acids. The V gene lost 2 bases and the J gene lost 4 bases, with 18 bases spanning the gap. In DNA form, the CDR3 reads TGTGCCAGCAGTTTAAGGGCCCCCAGGGGACGGAATCAGCCCCAGCATTTT. Amino acids: CASSLRAPRGRNQPQHF.

This sequence joins TRBV15 and TRBJ1-5; D is possibly TRBD1 (6 bases). CDR1 is LNHNV, CDR2 YYDKDF, per germline (reference sequence). V shed 1 base and J shed 3 bases, with 19 bases lying between them. This CDR3 contains 18 residues. The CDR3 spells CATSRGVVDRTPNQPQHF. The CDR3 DNA reads TGTGCCACCAGCAGAGGGGTAGTCGACAGGACCCCCAATCAGCCCCAGCATTTT.

The chain recombines TRBV28 with TRBJ1-5; 7 nucleotides align to TRBD1. There are 15 residues in the CDR3. Germline CDR1 reads MDHEN; CDR2 reads SYDVKM. With V trimmed by 6 bases and J by 0 bases, 5 bases remained unmatched. The CDR3 spells CASRADRVSNQPQHF. Written as DNA, the CDR3 is TGTGCCAGCAGGGCAGACAGGGTTAGCAATCAGCCCCAGCATTTT.

This clone was found once. DNA for the CDR3: TGTGCCAGCAGCTTCTTATACTATGGCTACACCTTC. It codes for CASSFLYYGYTF. The V call is TRBV7-2, the J call TRBJ1-2, with D hard to call. Looked up from germline, CDR1 is SGHTA and CDR2 is FQGNSA. V was trimmed by 3 bases and J by 3 bases, leaving 5 bases between them. The CDR3 extends over 12 amino acids.